This T cell receptor (beta chain) was identified in a study of identical twins. Turning to this clonotype: Its antigen remains unknown.

Trimming cost V 6 bases and J 9 bases; bases outside gene matches: 14. This CDR3 comprises 16 residues. Study-wide points: Weaker excess twin sharing was seen among beta out-of-frame sequences. Reduced insertions were recorded for abundant cord blood beta clonotypes, with no such pattern in memory repertoires. Partly confounded zero-insertion analyses could result from invariant MAIT and iNKT cells.

One entry per CDR3 protein, called by TCRdb with MiXCR from the 5' RACE reads. The data contain just under 650,000 distinct CDR3 sequences, just over 7% of them singletons. The same specimen was also included in a second study, on yellow fever vaccine responses in identical twins.

This clonotype originated in a woman aged 18-29 years in good health. This chain joins TRBV12-3 or TRBV12-4 and TRBJ1-5; 10 bases map to TRBD1. The sample taken for sequencing was PBMCs. The DNA for the CDR3 is TGTGCCAGCAGCCCCTGGGACAGGGGAGAATTGTTGCCCCAGCATTTT. It yields the protein CASSPWDRGELLPQHF.